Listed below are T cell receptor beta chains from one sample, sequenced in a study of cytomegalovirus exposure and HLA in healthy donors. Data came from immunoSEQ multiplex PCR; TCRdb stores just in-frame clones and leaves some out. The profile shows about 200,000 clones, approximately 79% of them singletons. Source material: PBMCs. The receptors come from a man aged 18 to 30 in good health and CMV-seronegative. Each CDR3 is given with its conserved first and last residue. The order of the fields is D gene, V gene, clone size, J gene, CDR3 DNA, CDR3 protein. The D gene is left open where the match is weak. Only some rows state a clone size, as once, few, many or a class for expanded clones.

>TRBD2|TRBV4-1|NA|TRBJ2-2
TGCGCCAGCAGCCCCTCCCCGGCAGCGGGAGAAGTCAGGGAGCTGTTTTTT
CASSPSPAAGEVRELFF
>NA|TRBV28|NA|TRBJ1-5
TGTGCCAGCAGTTTTCAGGGAAGGAATCAGCCCCAGCATTTT
CASSFQGRNQPQHF
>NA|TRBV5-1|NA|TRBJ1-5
TGCGCCAGCAGCTCTGGACAGTTTAATCAGCCCCAGCATTTT
CASSSGQFNQPQHF
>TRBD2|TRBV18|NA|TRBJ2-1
TGTGCCAGCTCACCACCCTTTCCTCTCCGGGAGGGGAACAATGAGCAGTTCTTC
CASSPPFPLREGNNEQFF
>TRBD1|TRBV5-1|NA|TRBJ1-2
TGCGCCAGCAGCGTGGACCCGGGACAGATGCTCTATGGCTACACCTTC
CASSVDPGQMLYGYTF
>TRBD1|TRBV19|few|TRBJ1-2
TGTGCCAGTAGTATAGTTGGACAGGGAAATGGCTACACCTTC
CASSIVGQGNGYTF
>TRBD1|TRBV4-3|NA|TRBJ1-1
TGCGCCAGCAGCCAACAGACAGGGCTCAACACTGAAGCTTTCTTT
CASSQQTGLNTEAFF
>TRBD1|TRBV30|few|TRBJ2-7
TGTGCCTGGAGTTTTGACCGGGACAGCTCCTACGAGCAGTACTTC
CAWSFDRDSSYEQYF
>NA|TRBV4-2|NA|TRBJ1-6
TGTGCCAGCAGCCAAGAAAATCAGGATTCACCCCTCCACTTT
CASSQENQDSPLHF
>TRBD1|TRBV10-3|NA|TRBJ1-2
TGTGCCATCAGTGAGGACAGGGCCTCGGGCTACACCTTC
CAISEDRASGYTF
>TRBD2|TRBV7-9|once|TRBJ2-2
TGTGCCAGCAGCGTTAGCGCGGGGGGGCCGGACACCGGGGAGCTGTTTTTT
CASSVSAGGPDTGELFF
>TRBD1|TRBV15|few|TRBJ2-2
TGTGCCACCAGCAGAGAGCGGACAGGGGAGAACACCGGGGAGCTGTTTTTT
CATSRERTGENTGELFF
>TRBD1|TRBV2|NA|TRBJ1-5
TGTGCCAGCAGTGGTGGACAGGGGTTGCTTCAGCCCCAGCATTTT
CASSGGQGLLQPQHF
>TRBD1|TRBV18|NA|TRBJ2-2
TGTGCCAGCTCACCAAGGGGGCCCACCGGGGAGCTGTTTTTT
CASSPRGPTGELFF
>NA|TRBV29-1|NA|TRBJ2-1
TGCAGCGTCCGGAGGGGGCAAGAGCAGTTCTTC
CSVRRGQEQFF
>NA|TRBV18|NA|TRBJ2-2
TGTGCCAGCTCACATCAGGGGGAGGACAACACCGGGGAGCTGTTTTTT
CASSHQGEDNTGELFF
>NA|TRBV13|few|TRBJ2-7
TGTGCCAGCAGCCCCCGGGACAAGACTTACGAGCAGTACTTC
CASSPRDKTYEQYF
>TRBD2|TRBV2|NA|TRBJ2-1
TGTGCCAGCAGCTACTTAGCGGGAGGGAGTGAAGAGCAGTTCTTC
CASSYLAGGSEEQFF
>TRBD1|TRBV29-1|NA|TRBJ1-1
TGCAGCGTTGGAGGGACAGGGTGGGCCACTGAAGCTTTCTTT
CSVGGTGWATEAFF
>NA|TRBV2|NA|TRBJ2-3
TGTGCCAGCAGTGAAGTTCCGTACACAGATACGCAGTATTTT
CASSEVPYTDTQYF
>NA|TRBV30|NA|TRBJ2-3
TGTGCCTGGAGCCTGGGCCCACGAAGCACAGATACGCAGTATTTT
CAWSLGPRSTDTQYF
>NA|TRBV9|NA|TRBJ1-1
TGTGCCAGCAGCCTTGGGGCAGATGAAGCTTTCTTT
CASSLGADEAFF
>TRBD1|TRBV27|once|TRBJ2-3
TGTGCTACGACAGGGGGCAAGGATACGCAGTATTTT
CATTGGKDTQYF
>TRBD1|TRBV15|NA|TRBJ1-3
TGTGCCACCAGCAGTGAAAGGGGGCCTGGAAACACCATATATTTT
CATSSERGPGNTIYF
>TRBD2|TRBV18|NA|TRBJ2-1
TGTGCCAGCTCCCGCGGGACTAGCGGGAGGACTACAATGATTGAGCAGTTCTTC
CASSRGTSGRTTMIEQFF
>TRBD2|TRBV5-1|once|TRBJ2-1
TGCGCCAGCAGCATTAGCGGGGGCCCCTCAAATGAGCAGTTCTTC
CASSISGGPSNEQFF
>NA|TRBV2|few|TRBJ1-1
TGTGCCAGCAGCGCAAGGAGGCTGATGAACACTGAAGCTTTCTTT
CASSARRLMNTEAFF
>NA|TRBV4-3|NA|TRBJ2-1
TGCGCCAGCAGCCAAGAAGGGGTTCGCAGCTCCTACAATGAGCAGTTCTTC
CASSQEGVRSSYNEQFF